A selection of T cell receptor beta chains follows, all from one sample in a study of CD8 T cells in ankylosing spondylitis. TCRdb reanalysed the 5' RACE reads using MiXCR and keeps one entry per CDR3 protein. Altogether fewer than 200,000 distinct CDR3 sequences are present, 15% to 20% being singletons, with the ten largest covering 4.3%. The sequenced sample was blood, either unsorted or a sorted T cell fraction (not recorded which). These receptor sequences come from a male donor aged 5 to 30 with ankylosing spondylitis or in good health (not recorded which). The CDR3 runs from the conserved cysteine through the conserved F or W. The D gene is left open where the match is weak. Expanded clones are given a class, and other clones once, few, many or no size at all.

j_gene	v_gene	abundance	d_gene	CDR3aa	CDR3nt
TRBJ2-1	TRBV20-1	many	-	CSASWGSSLVDEQFF	TGCAGTGCTAGTTGGGGGTCAAGCCTTGTAGATGAGCAGTTCTTC
TRBJ1-2	TRBV6-5	many	-	CASSYASQAYGYTF	TGTGCCAGCAGTTACGCCAGCCAGGCCTATGGCTACACCTTC
TRBJ2-3	TRBV7-6	-	TRBD1	CASSLGTGASDTQYF	TGTGCCAGCAGCCTCGGGACAGGGGCGTCAGATACGCAGTATTTT
TRBJ2-2	TRBV7-6	-	-	CASSLGAGLNTGELFF	TGTGCCAGCAGCTTAGGGGCAGGGCTGAACACCGGGGAGCTGTTTTTT
TRBJ1-2	TRBV12-3/TRBV12-4	many	-	CASNTPGRDYGYTF	TGTGCCAGCAATACTCCGGGACGCGACTATGGCTACACCTTC
TRBJ1-4	TRBV6-5	many	-	CAAGEATNEKLFF	TGTGCCGCCGGTGAAGCAACTAATGAAAAACTGTTTTTT
TRBJ2-3	TRBV29-1	many	TRBD1	CSADRGTDTQYF	TGCAGCGCCGACAGGGGCACAGATACGCAGTATTTT
TRBJ1-5	TRBV7-9	many	-	CASSLNRDQPQHF	TGTGCCAGCAGCTTAAACAGGGATCAGCCCCAGCATTTT
TRBJ2-1	TRBV4-2	many	-	CASSRGVSNEQFF	TGTGCCAGCAGCCGAGGCGTCAGCAATGAGCAGTTCTTC
TRBJ2-1	TRBV18	many	-	CASSGQTNYNEQFF	TGTGCCAGCTCAGGACAGACGAACTACAATGAGCAGTTCTTC
TRBJ2-1	TRBV5-5	many	TRBD1	CASSPVGQYFNEQFF	TGTGCCAGCAGCCCGGTGGGACAGTACTTCAATGAGCAGTTCTTC
TRBJ1-1	TRBV20-1	many	-	CSARVAGGTEAFF	TGCAGTGCTAGAGTCGCGGGAGGCACTGAAGCTTTCTTT
TRBJ2-1	TRBV15	many	TRBD1	CATSSPGQGDEQFF	TGTGCCACCAGCAGTCCGGGACAGGGGGATGAGCAGTTCTTC
TRBJ2-7	TRBV4-2	many	TRBD2	CASSRLAGLSYEQYF	TGTGCCAGCAGCCGCTTAGCGGGGCTTTCCTACGAGCAGTACTTC
TRBJ2-3	TRBV20-1	many	TRBD2	CSAPESGRDPDTQYF	TGCAGTGCCCCCGAGAGCGGGAGAGATCCGGATACGCAGTATTTT
TRBJ2-1	TRBV15	many	TRBD1	CATSRGQGQGFNEQFF	TGTGCCACCAGCAGAGGCCAGGGACAGGGGTTCAATGAGCAGTTCTTC
TRBJ2-6	TRBV4-3	many	-	CASSQDIRGAGANVLTF	TGCGCCAGCAGCCAAGATATTAGGGGAGCTGGGGCCAACGTCCTGACTTTC
TRBJ2-1	TRBV10-3	many	-	CAISERGSSYNEQFF	TGTGCCATCAGTGAGCGCGGTAGCTCCTACAATGAGCAGTTCTTC
TRBJ2-7	TRBV13	many	-	CASSWGQGRREQYF	TGTGCCAGCAGCTGGGGACAAGGGAGGCGCGAGCAGTACTTC